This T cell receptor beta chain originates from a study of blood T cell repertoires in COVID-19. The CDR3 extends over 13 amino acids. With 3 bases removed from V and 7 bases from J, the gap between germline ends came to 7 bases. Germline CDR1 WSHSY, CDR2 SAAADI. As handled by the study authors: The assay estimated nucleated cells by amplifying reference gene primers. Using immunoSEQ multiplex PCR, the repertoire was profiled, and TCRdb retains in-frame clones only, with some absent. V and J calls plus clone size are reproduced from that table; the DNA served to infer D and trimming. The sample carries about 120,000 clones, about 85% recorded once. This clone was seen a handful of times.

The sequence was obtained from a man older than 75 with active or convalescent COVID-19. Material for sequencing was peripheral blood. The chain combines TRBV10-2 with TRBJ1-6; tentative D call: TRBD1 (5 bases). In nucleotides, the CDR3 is TGCGCCAGCAGTGAAGGGGTAAATTCACCCCTCCACTTT. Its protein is CASSEGVNSPLHF.